This T cell receptor beta chain emerged from a study of vaccination effects on CD4 cells after COVID-19. Overall study findings and caveats: Of the vaccine-induced clones from healthy vaccinees, merely 1 of 255 recognized common cold coronaviruses as well.

Assay: immunoSEQ multiplex PCR; the TCRdb copy retains only in-frame clones and omits some. The table includes about 23,000 clones, about 63% detected once. About this clone: Its antigen remains unknown.

After expansion with viral peptide pools in the ViraFEST assay, antigen-specific CD4+ T cells were sequenced. Following 10 days of culture, CD4+ T cells were isolated. Recipients of the vaccine had no prior SARS-CoV-2 infection and negative nucleocapsid antibodies. A density of approximately 2 million PBMC per well was used; these cells were cultured with approximately 9.1 IU/ml IL-2 and around 9.6 ug/ml peptides. The receptor was isolated from a human donor who received a COVID-19 vaccine. Material: CD4+ T cells from PBMCs cultured with HCoV-NL63 spike peptides, obtained before COVID-19 vaccination.

The CDR3 sequence is CAWSIYGDATQYF. The CDR3 DNA follows: TGTGCCTGGAGTATTTACGGGGACGCGACCCAGTACTTC. V and J are TRBV30 and TRBJ2-5; TRBD1 or TRBD2 may be the D gene (5 bases each). The ends were cut back, 2 bases at V and 7 bases at J, with 14 bases in the middle. CDR1 and CDR2 (germline): GTSNPN, SVGIG (reference sequence). The CDR3 totals 13 residues.